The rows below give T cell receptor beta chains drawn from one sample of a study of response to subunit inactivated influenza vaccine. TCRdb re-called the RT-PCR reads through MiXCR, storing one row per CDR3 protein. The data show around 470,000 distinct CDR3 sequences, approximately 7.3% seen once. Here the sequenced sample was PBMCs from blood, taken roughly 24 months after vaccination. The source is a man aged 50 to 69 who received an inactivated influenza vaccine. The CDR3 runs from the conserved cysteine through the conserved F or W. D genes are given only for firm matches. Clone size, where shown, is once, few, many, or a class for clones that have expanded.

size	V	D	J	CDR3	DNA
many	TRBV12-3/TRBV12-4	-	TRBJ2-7	CASTRSTFVEQYF	TGTGCCAGCACCAGGTCTACCTTTGTCGAGCAGTACTTC
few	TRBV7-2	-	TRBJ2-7	CASSPDRGHEQYF	TGTGCCAGCAGCCCCGACAGAGGCCACGAGCAGTACTTC
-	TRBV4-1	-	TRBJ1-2	CASNQARGVVHHGYTF	TGCGCCAGCAACCAAGCTAGGGGGGTTGTTCACCATGGCTACACCTTC
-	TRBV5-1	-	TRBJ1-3	CASSLSGVSGNTIYF	TGCGCCAGCAGCTTATCGGGCGTCTCTGGAAACACCATATATTTT
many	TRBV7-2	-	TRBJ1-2	CASSPRTDGYTF	TGTGCCAGCAGCCCGCGGACGGATGGCTACACCTTC
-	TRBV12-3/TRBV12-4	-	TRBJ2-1	CASSLALDYEQFF	TGTGCCAGCAGTTTAGCTTTGGATTATGAGCAGTTCTTC
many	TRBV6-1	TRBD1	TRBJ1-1	CASSRNGQERYTEAFF	TGTGCCAGCAGCCGAAACGGACAGGAGAGGTACACTGAAGCTTTCTTT
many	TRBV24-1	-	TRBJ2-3	CATSDLEPTDTQYF	TGTGCCACCAGTGATTTGGAGCCCACAGATACGCAGTATTTT
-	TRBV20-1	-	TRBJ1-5	CSARDPEGWDDQPQHF	TGCAGTGCTAGAGACCCCGAGGGATGGGATGATCAGCCCCAGCATTTT
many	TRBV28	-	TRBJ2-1	CASSLQGRGLILNEQFF	TGTGCCAGCAGTTTACAGGGGCGGGGACTTATACTCAATGAGCAGTTCTTC
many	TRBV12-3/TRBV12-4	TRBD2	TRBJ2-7	CASSFTASGDYEQYF	TGTGCCAGCAGTTTTACGGCTAGCGGGGATTACGAGCAGTACTTC
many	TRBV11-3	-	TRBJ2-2	CASSLEGRTGELFF	TGTGCCAGCAGCTTAGAGGGGCGGACCGGGGAGCTGTTTTTT
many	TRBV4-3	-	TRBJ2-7	CASSQRVGSYEQYF	TGCGCCAGCAGCCAGAGAGTGGGCTCCTACGAGCAGTACTTC
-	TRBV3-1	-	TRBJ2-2	CASSQVVPGELFF	TGTGCCAGCAGCCAAGTGGTGCCCGGGGAGCTGTTTTTT
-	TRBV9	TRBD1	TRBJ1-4	CASSVVPNTGVEKLFF	TGTGCCAGCAGCGTAGTCCCTAATACAGGGGTTGAAAAACTGTTTTTT
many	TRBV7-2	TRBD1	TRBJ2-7	CASSEGQGPYEQYF	TGTGCCAGCAGCGAAGGACAGGGACCATACGAGCAGTACTTC
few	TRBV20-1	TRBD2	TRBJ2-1	CSPQTSGSPYNEQFF	TGCAGTCCCCAGACTAGCGGGAGTCCTTACAATGAGCAGTTCTTC
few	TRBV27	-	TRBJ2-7	CASSLIGGEGLGEQYF	TGTGCCAGCAGTTTAATCGGCGGAGAAGGTTTAGGAGAGCAGTACTTC
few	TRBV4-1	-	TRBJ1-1	CASSQPGRSSPEAFF	TGCGCCAGCAGCCAACCGGGACGGAGTTCTCCTGAAGCTTTCTTT
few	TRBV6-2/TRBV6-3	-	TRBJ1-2	CASSYSHRAANGYTF	TGTGCCAGCAGTTACTCCCACCGGGCTGCGAATGGCTACACCTTC
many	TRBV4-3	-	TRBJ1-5	CASSQDAGLVNQPQHF	TGCGCCAGCAGCCAAGATGCAGGTCTAGTCAATCAGCCCCAGCATTTT
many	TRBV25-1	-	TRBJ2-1	CASTQYNEQFF	TGTGCCAGCACCCAGTACAATGAGCAGTTCTTC
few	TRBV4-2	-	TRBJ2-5	CASSNRDNQETQYF	TGTGCCAGCAGCAACCGGGACAACCAAGAGACCCAGTACTTC